Below, 31 T cell receptor beta chains from the same sample are listed, as sequenced in a study. TCRdb itself ran the 5' RACE reads through MiXCR, one entry per CDR3 protein. The sample carries 50,000 to 80,000 distinct CDR3 sequences, approximately 23% recorded once. The specimen sequenced was memory CD4+ T cells sorted from a lymph node. This sample's subset: memory CD4+ T cells, CD4+CD45RO+CD25-. These receptors all come from a female donor with breast cancer.

The chain couples TRBV12-3 or TRBV12-4 to TRBJ1-5, with D possibly being TRBD1 (5 bases). The CDR3 is 14 amino acids. V was pared by 3 bases and J by 7 bases, with 13 bases between. The chain's CDR3 is CASSFDGGRQPQHF. The CDR3 DNA sequence: TGTGCCAGCAGTTTCGACGGGGGACGACAGCCCCAGCATTTT.

In this sample, this clonotype turned up a few times. V is TRBV7-2 and J is TRBJ2-2; TRBD2 matches 12 bases. Trimming removed 4 bases from V and 6 bases from J; junction bases left unmatched: 6. Germline V lookup: CDR1 SGHTA, CDR2 FQGNSA. The length of the CDR3 is 16 residues. The CDR3 sequence: CASSSTSSGRAGELFF. CDR3 sequence (DNA): TGTGCCAGCAGCTCCACTTCTAGCGGGAGGGCCGGGGAGCTGTTTTTT.

This clonotype was recorded at least ten times. The rearrangement uses TRBV6-2 or TRBV6-3 and TRBJ2-1; 9 bases agree with TRBD1. The V and J ends lost 6 bases and 0 bases, in that order; junction bases with no gene match: 6. The CDR3 extends over 16 amino acids. CDR1 and CDR2 (germline): MNHEY, SVGEGT. CDR3 sequence: CASRSTGGSSYNEQFF. CDR3 DNA sequence: TGTGCCAGCAGATCTACAGGGGGCTCCTCCTACAATGAGCAGTTCTTC.

The gene calls are TRBV7-9 and TRBJ2-5; 9 bases fit TRBD2. Germline CDR1 and CDR2: SEHNR and FQNEAQ (reference sequence). This CDR3 contains 15 residues. J was trimmed by 7 bases and V by 1 base; bases with no gene match: 7. Written as DNA, the CDR3 is TGTGCCAGCAGCTTAGGCGGGAGGGCCTCTTGGACCCAGTACTTC. Translation: CASSLGGRASWTQYF.

This clonotype was observed a few times. The DNA of the CDR3 is TGTGCCAGCAGCTTAATGGCGGGAGGCGAGCAGTACTTC. It specifies CASSLMAGGEQYF. The chain employs TRBV7-9 and TRBJ2-7, with 8 bases aligning to TRBD2. Per germline, CDR1 SEHNR and CDR2 FQNEAQ (reference sequence). The trim removed 2 bases at V and 6 bases at J, leaving 3 bases unmatched. The CDR3 extends over 13 amino acids. The full variable domain, completed using reference TRBV7-9 and TRBJ2-7, is DTGVSQNPRHKITKRGQNVTFRCDPISEHNRLYWYRQTLGQGPEFLTYFQNEAQLEKSRLLSDRFSAERPKGSFSTLEIQRTEQGDSAMYLCASSLMAGGEQYFGPGTRLTVT.

This clonotype was detected a few times. The chain combines TRBV7-2 with TRBJ2-7, with D maybe TRBD1 (5 bases). Trimming took off 5 bases at V and 6 bases at J, with 11 bases between the two ends. This CDR3 comprises 12 residues. Germline values: CDR1 SGHTA, CDR2 FQGNSA. CDR3 sequence reads: CASSVDQGEQYF. DNA for the CDR3: TGTGCCAGCAGCGTCGACCAGGGCGAGCAGTACTTC.

Concerning this clonotype itself: This clone may be a read error of a much larger clone one base away. The chain is built from TRBV6-6 and TRBJ2-5; TRBD1 matches 7 bases. This CDR3 is 13 amino acids long. CDR1 is MNHNY and CDR2 is SVGAGI in the germline V gene (reference sequence). Losses at the gene ends were 10 bases for V and 2 bases for J; bases not matched to a gene: 7. The CDR3 region is CAINRGLQETQYF. CDR3 nucleotides: TGTGCCATCAACAGGGGCCTGCAAGAGACCCAGTACTTC.

Many counts were recorded for this clonotype. This sequence joins TRBV5-1 and TRBJ2-1; TRBD1 might be the D (6 bases). V was trimmed by 4 bases and J by 4 bases, leaving 21 bases between them. Germline CDR1 is SGHRS and CDR2 is YFSETQ. The CDR3 is 17 amino acids. The CDR3 reads CASSTITGTRGYNEQFF. The DNA of the CDR3 is TGCGCCAGCAGCACAATTACCGGGACAAGGGGTTACAATGAGCAGTTCTTC.

This clonotype was observed a few times. The rearrangement uses TRBV20-1 and TRBJ2-1, with TRBD2 as a possible D gene (5 bases). CDR3 length: 11 amino acids. Per germline, CDR1 DFQATT and CDR2 SNEGSKA (reference sequence). V lost 5 bases, J lost 7 bases, and 9 bases lay in between. The CDR3 bases are TGCAGTGCTGGCCGGGGAAATGAGCAGTTCTTC. This translates into CSAGRGNEQFF.

Concerning this clonotype itself: This sequence may be a read error, since a much larger clone differs from it by one base. The chain couples TRBV7-2 to TRBJ1-2; D call uncertain. The CDR3 sequence is 15 residues long. Trimming stripped 1 base from V and 4 bases from J, with 13 bases between. CDR1 is SGHTA and CDR2 is FQGNSA in the germline V gene. The CDR3 loop reads CASSLEVWRVYGYTF. The DNA of the CDR3 is TGTGCCAGCAGCTTAGAGGTTTGGCGGGTCTATGGCTACACCTTC.

The rearrangement joins TRBV20-1 to TRBJ2-3, with TRBD1 identical over 7 bases. This CDR3 has 17 amino acids. Germline values: CDR1 DFQATT, CDR2 SNEGSKA (reference sequence). The V and J ends lost 2 bases and 0 bases, in that order; junction bases with no gene match: 11. CDR3 protein: CSARRQGVGSSTDTQYF. DNA of the CDR3: TGCAGTGCTAGAAGGCAGGGGGTAGGGTCTAGCACAGATACGCAGTATTTT.

In this sample, this clonotype turned up a few times. This chain connects TRBV7-2 to TRBJ2-7; D assignment may be TRBD1 or TRBD2 (6 bases each). Germline CDR1 and CDR2: SGHTA and FQGNSA. CDR3 length: 15 residues. Deletions cut 6 bases from V and 2 bases from J, with 17 bases between. As DNA, the CDR3 is TGTGCCAGCAGGCCGCAGTCGGGGGCTACCTACGAGCAGTACTTC. Its protein product is CASRPQSGATYEQYF.

This clonotype was counted at least ten times. This chain links TRBV28 with TRBJ1-1; D not certain. The CDR3 has 12 residues. CDR1 is MDHEN, CDR2 SYDVKM, per germline. With 3 bases removed from V and 4 bases from J, the gap between germline ends came to 6 bases. For the CDR3, the DNA is TGTGCCAGCAGTTTGATTCCCACTGAAGCTTTCTTT. This gives the protein CASSLIPTEAFF. The whole variable domain, remainder taken from reference TRBV28 and TRBJ1-1, is DVKVTQSSRYLVKRTGEKVFLECVQDMDHENMFWYRQDPGLGLRLIYFSYDVKMKEKGDIPEGYSVSREKKERFSLILESASTNQTSMYLCASSLIPTEAFFGQGTRLTVV.

This clonotype was picked up many times. This chain joins TRBV7-3 and TRBJ1-2, with a possible D match to TRBD1 (5 bases). The CDR3 runs to 13 residues. Trimming cost V 5 bases and J 2 bases, with 9 bases left between them. Germline V lookup: CDR1 SGHTA, CDR2 FQGTGA. CDR3 loop: CASSPDKNYGYTF. CDR3 bases: TGTGCCAGCAGCCCGGACAAAAACTATGGCTACACCTTC.

Turning to this clonotype: A clone one base away is much larger, so this may be a read error. The gene calls are TRBV6-2 or TRBV6-3 and TRBJ1-2; no clear D. The CDR3 is 13 residues long. Germline V CDR1 and CDR2: MNHEY, SVGEGT. In DNA form, the CDR3 reads TGTGCCAGCAGTTCCACACCGAACTCTGGCTACACCTTC. Its translation is CASSSTPNSGYTF.

The sample holds many counts of this clonotype. The V call is TRBV7-6, the J call TRBJ2-2; a weak D match, TRBD1 (6 bases). In germline, CDR1 is SGHVS, CDR2 FNYEAQ. The CDR3 consists of 16 residues. Trimming stripped 3 bases from V and 0 bases from J, with 11 bases between. CDR3 loop: CASSFQTGANTGELFF. For the CDR3, the DNA is TGTGCCAGCAGCTTCCAGACAGGAGCGAACACCGGGGAGCTGTTTTTT.

This clonotype was recorded many times. This chain joins TRBV6-6 and TRBJ2-3; the D gene is possibly TRBD2 (6 bases). V shed 2 bases and J shed 4 bases, with 19 bases lying between them. This CDR3 comprises 17 residues. The germline CDR1 and CDR2 sequences are MNHNY and SVGAGI (reference sequence). CDR3 residues: CASSYGLGGSHADTQYF. DNA of the CDR3: TGTGCCAGCAGTTACGGTCTGGGAGGTTCGCATGCAGATACGCAGTATTTT.

As to this clonotype: The CDR3 ends on some other residue instead of the conserved phenylalanine or tryptophan, so this is likely a read error. The chain joins TRBV5-1 to TRBJ2-7; no reliable D call. Trimming pared 4 bases from V and 6 bases from J, leaving 11 bases between. Germline V gene sequence: CDR1 SGHRS, CDR2 YFSETQ. This CDR3 region has 12 residues. The CDR3 sequence: CASSPDLCEQYL. For the CDR3, the DNA is TGCGCCAGCAGCCCGGACCTCTGCGAGCAGTACCTC.

This clonotype was seen a few times. This chain links TRBV9 with TRBJ2-1; TRBD2 agrees at 9 bases. V shed 0 bases and J 4 bases; nucleotides not matched to a gene: 5. The CDR3 consists of 16 residues. The germline V gene has CDR1 SGDLS and CDR2 YYNGEE. The CDR3 spells CASSVEAGGVYNEQFF. DNA for the CDR3: TGTGCCAGCAGCGTAGAGGCGGGAGGGGTTTACAATGAGCAGTTCTTC. Together with reference TRBV9 and TRBJ2-1, the CDR3 gives the full variable domain: DSGVTQTPKHLITATGQRVTLRCSPRSGDLSVYWYQQSLDQGLQFLIQYYNGEERAKGNILERFSAQQFPDLHSELNLSSLELGDSALYFCASSVEAGGVYNEQFFGPGTRLTVL.

Turning to this clonotype: A much larger clone differs from this one at a single base, so this may be a read error. This chain connects TRBV6-5 to TRBJ1-5; 9 nucleotides align to TRBD1. J gave up 7 bases and V 7 bases, and 11 bases lay outside the gene matches. This CDR3 contains 15 residues. The germline CDR1 and CDR2 sequences are MNHEY and SVGAGI. CDR3 nucleotides: TGTGCCAGCAAAGCTAGGGACAGGGCAGAGCAGCCCCAGCATTTT. It is translated as CASKARDRAEQPQHF.

The chain recombines TRBV11-3 with TRBJ2-7; D is ambiguous. Germline CDR1 reads SGHNT; CDR2 reads YENEEA. The CDR3 totals 14 residues. The V gene lost 0 bases and the J gene lost 1 base, with 7 bases spanning the gap. The CDR3 loop is CASSLETPSYEQYF. The CDR3 nucleotides read TGTGCCAGCAGCTTAGAAACGCCTTCCTACGAGCAGTACTTC.

This clonotype was recorded only once. The chain uses TRBV12-3 or TRBV12-4 and TRBJ2-7; 10 nucleotides line up with TRBD2. V gave up 6 bases and J gave up 2 bases; unmatched junction bases: 4. The CDR3 totals 14 residues. CDR3 region: CASRRTSGPYEQYF. CDR3 sequence (DNA): TGTGCCAGCAGACGGACTAGCGGACCCTACGAGCAGTACTTC.

As concerns this clonotype: A much larger clone differs by one base, so this may be a read error. The chain carries TRBV5-1 and TRBJ1-3, with D possibly TRBD1 on 6 matching bases. This CDR3 has 14 amino acids. V was clipped by 3 bases and J by 5 bases, with 12 bases between them. The germline V gene encodes CDR1 SGHRS and CDR2 YFSETQ. The CDR3 region has the DNA TGCGCCAGCAGCTCGACAGGAACTAGAAACACCATATATTTT. It yields the protein CASSSTGTRNTIYF.

This clonotype came up many times. The chain uses TRBV27 and TRBJ2-5, with D uncertain. The CDR3 runs to 13 residues. Deletions cut 4 bases from V and 4 bases from J, with 10 bases between. In germline, CDR1 is MNHEY, CDR2 SMNVEV (reference sequence). The chain's CDR3 is CASSSSRGETQYF. The CDR3 DNA reads TGTGCCAGCAGTTCTTCTAGAGGAGAGACCCAGTACTTC.

The rearrangement uses TRBV11-2 and TRBJ2-3, with 7 positions matching TRBD2. The CDR3 sequence is 14 residues long. The V and J ends lost 5 bases and 2 bases, in that order; junction bases with no gene match: 4. The germline gives CDR1 SGHAT, CDR2 FQNNGV. CDR3 amino acids: CASSMTSPTDTQYF. The CDR3 DNA reads as TGTGCCAGCAGCATGACTAGCCCCACAGATACGCAGTATTTT.

The chain has TRBV20-1 and TRBJ2-2; D remains ambiguous. V was shortened by 0 bases and J by 0 bases, with 2 bases between the two germline ends. Germline CDR1 DFQATT, CDR2 SNEGSKA (reference sequence). CDR3 size: 13 residues. The CDR3 region is CSARDPNTGELFF. CDR3 coding DNA: TGCAGTGCTAGAGATCCGAACACCGGGGAGCTGTTTTTT.

V gene TRBV6-5 combines with J gene TRBJ2-2; D gene ambiguous. This CDR3 spans 14 amino acids. Per the germline V gene, CDR1 is MNHEY and CDR2 is SVGAGI. The V end was cut by 6 bases, the J end by 2 bases, with 10 bases between. In nucleotides, the CDR3 is TGTGCCAGCAGAGTTCACAAAAACACCGGGGAGCTGTTTTTT. Translated, it gives CASRVHKNTGELFF.

This clonotype was seen ten or more times. The genes are TRBV5-1 and TRBJ2-6; the match to TRBD1 covers 7 bases. Germline V gives CDR1 SGHRS, CDR2 YFSETQ. V lost 4 bases, J lost 0 bases, and 7 bases stayed unmatched. The CDR3 totals 17 residues. CDR3 sequence: CASSGQVTSSGANVLTF. The DNA for the CDR3 is TGCGCCAGCAGCGGACAGGTGACAAGCTCTGGGGCCAACGTCCTGACTTTC.

This clonotype was picked up a small number of times. The chain couples TRBV5-1 to TRBJ1-4; weak D call: TRBD1 (5 bases). Germline CDR1 is SGHRS and CDR2 is YFSETQ. Trimming removed 0 bases from V and 4 bases from J, with 10 bases in between. This CDR3 contains 15 residues. The CDR3 region is CASSLAGAFNEKLFF. The CDR3 DNA reads TGCGCCAGCAGCTTGGCCGGGGCTTTTAATGAAAAACTGTTTTTT.

Only a few counts were recorded for this clonotype. The CDR3 here is CASSPSGDTGELFF. Written as DNA, the CDR3 is TGTGCCAGCAGCCCTAGCGGAGACACCGGGGAGCTGTTTTTT. The chain links TRBV4-2 to TRBJ2-2; TRBD2 aligns across 7 bases. The V and J ends lost 4 bases and 3 bases, in that order; junction bases with no gene match: 2. The CDR3 is made up of 14 amino acids. The germline gives CDR1 LGHNA, CDR2 YNFKEQ.

The chain joins TRBV7-9 to TRBJ2-7, with D perhaps matching TRBD1 (6 bases). CDR3 length equals 14 residues. Trimming removed 5 bases at V and 5 bases at J, with 16 bases between. Germline loops: CDR1 SEHNR, CDR2 FQNEAQ (reference sequence). The CDR3 here is CASSPQGQGHEQYF. DNA for the CDR3: TGTGCCAGCAGCCCCCAGGGGCAGGGCCACGAGCAGTACTTC.